This record looks at one T cell receptor (beta chain) sequence and its context. The protocol was immunoSEQ multiplex PCR, while the TCRdb copy is restricted to in-frame clones and leaves out a portion. There are approximately 150,000 clones in the sample; over 80% occur only once, and roughly 6.4% lies in the top ten. These data come from a study of blood T cell repertoires in COVID-19. In the study overall: Nucleic acid was either cDNA or gDNA, and it came from T cells, B-cell-depleted T cells, or PBMCs.

Which cohort a participant joined came from the clinical history participants gave. Two consecutive negative NP/OP PCR tests, clearance, or resolved symptoms defined Cohort 3 recovery. CDR3 length: 15 amino acids. CDR1 is SNHLY, CDR2 FYNNEI, per germline. The V end lost 6 bases, the J end lost 2 bases, and 14 bases lay between the germline ends. The receptor comes from a woman between 40 and 50 years old who had recovered from COVID-19. This chain links TRBV2 with TRBJ1-5; a weak D match, TRBD1 (6 bases). Specimen: PBMCs or T cells enriched from blood (not recorded which). Here the CDR3 DNA reads TGTGCCAGCAGACAGGGTGTAGTAGGCAATCAGCCCCAGCATTTT. This codes for CASRQGVVGNQPQHF.